A selection of T cell receptor beta chains follows, all from one sample in a study of response to subunit inactivated influenza vaccine. TCRdb processed the RT-PCR reads anew with MiXCR; each CDR3 protein has one entry. The sample gives 150,000 to 200,000 distinct CDR3 sequences, approximately 12% of which show up once; 29% is in the top ten. The sample was also reused in another study, on T cells expressing NK-cell markers.

The specimen was CD8+ T cells sorted from PBMCs, collected approximately 13 days after vaccination. These receptors were collected from a man aged 45-60 years who received an inactivated influenza vaccine. The conserved cysteine and the conserved F or W are not part of the CDR3 here. The D gene is left open where the match is weak. Clone size, where shown, is once, few, many, or a class for clones that have expanded.

V gene | D gene | clone size | CDR3 length | CDR3 protein
TRBV12-3/TRBV12-4 | TRBD2 | . | 12 | ASSFAGGGNEQF
TRBV7-9 | . | few | 15 | ASIGRSWHGRTDTQY
TRBV7-2 | . | few | 15 | ASSLAWGREITGELF
TRBV28 | . | many | 11 | ASRSAANYGYT
TRBV4-1 | . | few | 12 | ASSLLGAGDEQF
TRBV7-3 | . | many | 15 | ASSLMGGYYNTGELF
TRBV29-1 | TRBD1 | . | 16 | SVPKGQIGPRIVGEQF
TRBV7-7 | TRBD1 | . | 13 | ASSLGRGPREEQY
TRBV7-6 | . | few | 13 | ASSFRDPGAGELF
TRBV20-1 | TRBD2 | few | 13 | SARRLAGGSDTQY
TRBV2 | TRBD2 | few | 14 | ASSDPSGGPYNEQF
TRBV19 | . | . | 11 | ASSMGLIYEQY
TRBV12-3/TRBV12-4 | . | . | 12 | ASSLSRTGNEQF
TRBV24-1 | . | . | 10 | ATSERGERWC
TRBV29-1 | TRBD1 | . | 13 | SARDRGVGQHAQY
TRBV4-1 | TRBD2 | few | 15 | ASRALAGGSSYNEQF
TRBV6-2/TRBV6-3 | . | . | 12 | ASSWIRSNQPQH
TRBV30 | TRBD1 | few | 13 | AWSKRTGGWYEQY
TRBV27 | . | . | 13 | ASSLLVDRNNEQF
TRBV14 | . | few | 13 | ASSRSLARYNEQF
TRBV7-8 | TRBD2 | . | 13 | ASSDSGGAVDTQY
TRBV3-1 | TRBD2 | . | 17 | ASSQGGTSGRAWQVIQY
TRBV7-9 | . | few | 13 | AILGADLAKNIQY
TRBV28 | TRBD1 | few | 13 | ASSILTGVPEKLF
TRBV6-1 | . | few | 12 | ASSELSSTGELF
TRBV12-3/TRBV12-4 | TRBD2 | few | 12 | ASSVGGSHNEQF
TRBV12-3/TRBV12-4 | TRBD2 | many | 12 | ASSLPGGAYEQY
TRBV11-2 | TRBD1 | few | 16 | ASSLDPYRGFVPGELF
TRBV7-9 | . | . | 12 | ASSLGLGIGEQY
TRBV28 | TRBD1 | few | 13 | ASSPDRGPTYEQY
TRBV6-2/TRBV6-3 | . | many | 16 | ASSYRLLDGRYTGELF
TRBV11-2 | . | many | 12 | ASSFYRPIAEQY
TRBV4-1 | . | few | 11 | ASSRSGHYEQY
TRBV29-1 | TRBD1 | few | 12 | SAGGSGGTGELF
TRBV9 | TRBD2 | few | 13 | ASSLSGGSYNEQF
TRBV21-1 | . | many | 13 | ASSKARRRDNEQF
TRBV9 | TRBD2 | . | 14 | ASSVGGGRAAVTQY
TRBV7-8 | . | . | 14 | ASTKGQAGYNSPLH
TRBV19 | TRBD1 | . | 15 | ASSATRDRGRVETQY
TRBV27 | TRBD2 | many | 12 | ATSGLAGADTQY
TRBV19 | . | few | 12 | ASSLGTGMDTQY
TRBV5-8 | . | few | 11 | ASSLRGNYEQY
TRBV12-3/TRBV12-4 | . | few | 13 | ASSFWRDSYNEQF
TRBV12-3/TRBV12-4 | TRBD1 | few | 13 | ASRQGTGGGQPQH
TRBV20-1 | . | few | 8 | SANFDGYT
TRBV28 | TRBD1 | few | 14 | ASSQPEGAANEKLF